This T cell receptor beta chain was sequenced for a study of OX40 agonist ivuxolimab in advanced cancers. In the study overall: The dose-escalation cohort had hepatocellular carcinoma, melanoma, renal cell or head and neck cancer. Study-wide results and limits: The work left the antigen specificity of expanded peripheral T cells undetermined. Several nonresponders also turned out to have low normalized T-cell clonal expansion.

This clone has a single count. Its antigen is unidentified. The CDR3 is 15 amino acids. In germline, CDR1 is SGHRS, CDR2 YFSETQ. Unmatched junction bases numbered 6, after V lost 4 bases and J lost 4 bases. The timepoints at which blood was sampled were baseline, cycle 4 day 1, and cycle 7 day 1. Sequencing was performed with immunoSEQ multiplex PCR; in TCRdb, only in-frame clones are kept and a portion is missing. In the table there are 39,000 or so clones, around 90% of which are singletons. This TCR was sampled from an adult with an advanced solid tumor such as melanoma, head and neck, liver or kidney cancer. The sample in question was CD4+ or CD8+ T cells sorted from blood, obtained in a trial of the OX40 agonist ivuxolimab. The V call is TRBV5-1, the J call TRBJ2-2, with TRBD2 matching 8 bases. This CDR3 is CASSAAGAGTGELFF. The CDR3 DNA reads as TGCGCCAGCAGCGCAGCGGGGGCGGGCACCGGGGAGCTGTTTTTT.